The 9 T cell receptor beta chains in this list originate from one sample, sequenced in a study of T-cell reconstitution after alpha-beta-depleted transplantation in children. Unique molecular identifiers were incorporated when the TCRbeta library was constructed. In TCRdb, the PCR reads were re-called with MiXCR into one record per CDR3 protein. The sample contains around 400,000 distinct CDR3 sequences, roughly a tenth of which appear only once. The input for sequencing was PBMCs from the stem cell graft donor, taken from the stem cell graft. These receptors were collected from a human donor who donated a stem cell graft to a child with acute myeloid leukemia.

V usage is TRBV15 and J usage is TRBJ2-3, with unresolved D. In germline, CDR1 is LNHNV, CDR2 YYDKDF (reference sequence). The CDR3 totals 17 residues. V lost 0 bases and J 4 bases, leaving 17 bases between the germline ends. The CDR3 sequence is CATSRDLALGLADTQYF. In nucleotides, the CDR3 is TGTGCCACCAGCAGAGATCTTGCCTTGGGGTTGGCAGATACGCAGTATTTT.

The chain links TRBV10-2 to TRBJ2-1; D possibly uses TRBD1 or TRBD2 (6 bases each). Germline values: CDR1 WSHSY, CDR2 SAAADI. V lost 6 bases and J lost 5, with 17 bases in between. This CDR3 comprises 15 residues. The DNA for the CDR3 is TGCGCCAGCAGCCCGGTGGGGGGCACTGACAATGAGCAGTTCTTC. Protein sequence: CASSPVGGTDNEQFF.

V gene TRBV11-2 combines with J gene TRBJ2-1; D unresolved. The V end was cut by 0 bases, the J end by 4 bases, with 7 bases between. Germline V gene data show CDR1 as SGHAT and CDR2 as FQNNGV. The CDR3 runs to 14 residues. The CDR3 spells CASSLEARYNEQFF. The CDR3 DNA follows: TGTGCCAGCAGCTTAGAAGCACGGTACAATGAGCAGTTCTTC. The full variable domain, in which reference TRBV11-2 and TRBJ2-1 provide the parts outside the CDR3, is EAGVAQSPRYKIIEKRQSVAFWCNPISGHATLYWYQQILGQGPKLLIQFQNNGVVDDSQLPKDRFSAERLKGVDSTLKIQPAKLEDSAVYLCASSLEARYNEQFFGPGTRLTVL.

This rearrangement joins TRBV3-1 to TRBJ2-3; the match to TRBD2 covers 10 bases. The CDR3 is made up of 20 amino acids. In germline, CDR1 is LGHDT, CDR2 YNNKEL (reference sequence). V was pared by 3 bases and J by 0 bases, with 15 bases of the junction left unmatched. In DNA form, the CDR3 reads TGTGCCAGCAGCCACCCACCCGACAGCGGGGGGGAATCTAGCACAGATACGCAGTATTTT. Protein: CASSHPPDSGGESSTDTQYF.

This clonotype was seen at least ten times. V usage is TRBV29-1 and J usage is TRBJ2-5, with D uncertain. The length of the CDR3 is 12 residues. Trimming removed 0 bases from V and 7 bases from J, with 9 bases in between. Germline lookup yields CDR1 SQVTM and CDR2 ANQGSEA. CDR3 nucleotides: TGCAGCGTTGAAGAACCGGTCGGGACCCAGTACTTC. As protein: CSVEEPVGTQYF.

J is TRBJ1-2 and V is TRBV30, with D hard to call. V was shortened by 3 bases and J by 8 bases, with 16 bases between the two germline ends. CDR1 and CDR2 (germline): GTSNPN, SVGIG (reference sequence). The CDR3 covers 13 residues. This CDR3 is CAWSLRTSSGYTF. The CDR3, as DNA: TGTGCCTGGAGCCTCAGGACCTCCTCCGGCTACACCTTC.

This clonotype was observed at least ten times. Here the CDR3 DNA reads TGTGCCAGCAGTTTACACGGGACGAAAGCAAATGAGCAGTTCTTC. Residues: CASSLHGTKANEQFF. The V gene is TRBV12-3 or TRBV12-4, the J gene TRBJ2-1; D tentatively reads TRBD1 or TRBD2 (5 bases each). This CDR3 has 15 residues. Trimming stripped 2 bases from V and 7 bases from J, with 15 bases between.

This clonotype was observed a few times. Relative to the germline gene, one junction end is altered; a read error may explain this. The chain carries TRBV20-1 and TRBJ2-3; the D gene is possibly TRBD1 (6 bases). Per the germline V gene, CDR1 is DFQATT and CDR2 is SNEGSKA (reference sequence). This CDR3 is built from 15 residues. CDR3: CSAGDRSLSAGAQYF. The CDR3 DNA follows: TGCAGTGCTGGAGACAGGTCCTTATCCGCAGGAGCGCAGTATTTT.

This clonotype was counted between two and nine times. V and J are TRBV20-1 and TRBJ2-3; 8 positions agree with TRBD2. Germline CDR1 and CDR2: DFQATT and SNEGSKA (reference sequence). Trimming cost V 3 bases and J 1 base; bases outside gene matches: 12. This CDR3 has 17 amino acids. The CDR3, as DNA: TGCAGTGCTAGTTTGCCGGGGGGGCAGGTTGGCACAGATACGCAGTATTTT. Its translation: CSASLPGGQVGTDTQYF.